This T cell receptor (beta chain) was captured in a study of cytomegalovirus exposure and HLA in healthy donors. A note on this clone: What it recognizes is unknown.

The PCR contained 60 Vbeta and 13 Jbeta primers. Repertoires were generated with immunoSEQ multiplex PCR, while TCRdb's copy carries only in-frame clones and drops some. The sample holds roughly 120,000 clones, approximately 72% seen once. General study points: A later analysis reportedly found fewer N-insertions in an Asian-associated ancestry cluster than the roughly 670-donor mean.

The receptor was derived from a woman between 40 and 50 years old in good health and CMV-seropositive. Source material: PBMCs.

The CDR3 is CASRTGSSYNSPLHF. CDR3 bases: TGTGCCAGCAGGACAGGGAGCTCCTATAATTCACCCCTCCACTTT. The V gene is TRBV28, the J gene TRBJ1-6, with 7 bases that match TRBD1. V gave up 6 bases and J gave up 0 bases; unmatched junction bases: 2. The CDR3 totals 15 residues. CDR1 is MDHEN and CDR2 is SYDVKM in the germline V gene.